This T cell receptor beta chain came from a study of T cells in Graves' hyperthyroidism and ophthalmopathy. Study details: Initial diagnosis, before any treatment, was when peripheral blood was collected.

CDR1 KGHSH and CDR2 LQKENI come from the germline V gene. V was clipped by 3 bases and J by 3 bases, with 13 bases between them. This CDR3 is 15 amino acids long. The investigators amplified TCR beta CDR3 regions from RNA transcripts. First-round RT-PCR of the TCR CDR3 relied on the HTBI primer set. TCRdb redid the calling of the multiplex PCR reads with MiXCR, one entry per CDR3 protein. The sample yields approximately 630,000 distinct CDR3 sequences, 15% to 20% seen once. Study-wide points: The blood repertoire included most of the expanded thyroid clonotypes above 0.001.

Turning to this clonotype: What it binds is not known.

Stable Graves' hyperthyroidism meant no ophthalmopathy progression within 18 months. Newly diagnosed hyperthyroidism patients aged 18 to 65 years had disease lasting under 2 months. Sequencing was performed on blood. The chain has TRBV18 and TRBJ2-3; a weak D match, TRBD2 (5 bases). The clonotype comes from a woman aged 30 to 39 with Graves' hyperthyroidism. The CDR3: CASSPSGKATDTQYF. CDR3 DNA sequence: TGTGCCAGCTCACCTTCGGGGAAGGCTACAGATACGCAGTATTTT.